The source of this TCR beta chain is a study of cytomegalovirus exposure and HLA in healthy donors (dated 2017 in TCRdb). In terms of the full investigation: An earlier analysis of several hundred of the donors reported 250 to 300 Gb of sequence data and approximately 110 million unique TCR beta sequences from approximately 180 million T cells. An early release covering 550 to 650 HLA-typed donors comprised about 300 gigabases of sequencing data and around 86 million unique TCR sequences. Of the approximately 400 genotyped donors, less than 90% were placed in the genetic ancestry cluster associated with self-reported Caucasian donors. The aim of the study was to test whether cataloging public T cell receptors could identify signatures of past pathogen exposure. Using immunosequencing, the study profiled T cell repertoires from roughly 650 subjects and related those repertoires to cytomegalovirus serostatus. Along with the approximately 650-subject first cohort, a separate validation cohort of 120 different subjects was used. The study combined high-throughput TCR immunosequencing, statistical association of individual TCRs with disease status, and machine learning to predict cytomegalovirus infection status. A later analysis re-analyzed previously published TCR beta repertoires from 666 donors and added high-resolution HLA genotyping to study TCR occurrence patterns. The later analysis used no new phenotypic data to find candidate immune exposures, relying instead on TCR beta sequences and their occurrence across donors. In an earlier analysis of 587 of the donors, high-throughput TCR beta sequencing was used to judge whether each TCR beta V gene segment behaved as functional or pseudogenic. Donor age, sex, ethnicity and CMV serostatus were compiled alongside the repertoire data. In a later genetic analysis, genome-wide SNP genotypes for about 55% of the roughly 670 donors were used, and that subset was treated as a discovery cohort. All discovery cohort repertoires had been generated on a single sequencing platform. HLA typing covered class I and class II loci at four-digit resolution. Typing coverage differed by locus: A, B, C, DRB1 and DQB1 were typed in about 629-640 donors, DQA1 in 500 to 550, DPA1 in 606, and DPB1 in 400 to 490. Five DR-DQ haplotypes were handled as single units for association and clustering, since linkage in the cohort was strong. Among roughly 400 genotyped donors of the cohort, an average of about 240,000 unique TCR beta nucleotide sequences were sequenced per donor, roughly a sixth of them non-productive.

Findings and caveats that apply to the study as a whole: A later analysis found that HLA-associated TCR beta chains were more clonally expanded and had lower generation probabilities than equally common non-associated chains. Linkage disequilibrium might explain the correlated functional status among segregating V segments, but an unknown experimental factor could not be ruled out. A further reported finding was that TCR beta sequences accurately predicted the HLA-A and HLA-B alleles for most subjects in the first cohort. The study gave a list of some 150 TCR beta chains associated with cytomegalovirus. For the cohort, immune exposure information was limited to CMV serostatus. Because some donors lacked HLA typing at each locus, the association tests relied only on the typed subset. The cohort was sequenced for TCR beta chains only, and without alpha or paired-chain data the features that could be detected were limited. Some IMGT-functional V segments, including TRBV6-2 and TRBV6-3, could not be told apart with the 87-base-pair reads, so those segments were excluded. According to the authors, the approach could potentially be generalized to other disease states and immunological phenotypes. The earlier analysis of a few hundred of the donors excluded around 17 rarely observed V segments, including chromosome 9 orphons, because counts were too low. According to a later analysis, parvovirus B19, influenza, CMV and Epstein-Barr virus appeared linked to several top co-occurrence clusters. Three of the identified cytomegalovirus-associated TCR beta chains were confirmed in vitro to be specific for cytomegalovirus antigens. According to a later genetic analysis, donors in an Asian-associated ancestry cluster had fewer N-insertions in productive TCRs than the roughly 670-donor mean. The sequencing pipeline was judged likely to have produced a cluster of highly shared sequence variants as a technical artifact. Roughly uniform sequencing depth across donors was assumed in presence/absence analyses, although this assumption may not hold. Specific HLA alleles were associated with 16,951 TCR beta sequences at a false discovery rate of 0.05 in a later analysis. According to a later analysis, TCR association rates differed among HLA loci, with DRB1 alleles showing the most associated TCRs and HLA-C alleles showing the fewest. The classifier was reported to diagnose cytomegalovirus status with high specificity and sensitivity in both the original and validation cohorts. In an earlier analysis of roughly 500 of the donors, most TCR beta V segments appeared in productive rearrangements about 87% or about 30% of the time, broadly matching IMGT annotations. Most TCR sequences were observed very rarely across donors, whereas some public TCRs were present in many individuals. Most CMV-associated TCR beta chains appeared to be HLA-restricted in a later analysis, and the HLA associations seemed to be driven largely by CMV exposure. When HLA alleles, especially DR and DQ, strongly co-occurred, TCR associations were difficult to assign to individual alleles. V-gene and J-gene trimming of TCR beta chains was associated with a missense DCLRE1C variant in a later genetic analysis, and the association was replicated in an independent cohort.

The library was built by means of the immunoSEQ multiplex PCR assay. For the multiplex PCR, a mixture combining 60 forward primers for TCR Vbeta segments and 13 reverse primers for TCR Jbeta segments was used. Amplification of the CDR3 region of rearranged TCR beta genes was performed with a multiplex PCR assay on genomic DNA. Amplified TCR beta libraries were sequenced as 87-base-pair reads on the Illumina HiSeq System. The authors' analysis ran thus. A later analysis counted approximately 84 million unique TCR beta chains across the roughly 700 repertoires, and 9 million to 14 million of these chains were shared by at least two donors. A nearest-neighbor algorithm error-corrected the raw reads and collapsed the reads into unique sequences, merging closely related sequences to remove PCR and sequencing errors. Alignment of CDR3 sequences to IMGT reference sequences was used to assign V, D and J gene segments. For a sequence to be retained, a match of at least six nucleotides to both a V gene segment and a J gene segment was required. Rearrangements were called productive when the CDR3 lacked stop codons and stayed in frame with V and J; all others were non-productive. CDR3 was defined according to IMGT convention as the region running from the second conserved V-encoded cysteine to the conserved J-encoded phenylalanine. In an earlier analysis of around 540 of the donors, sequences lacking an unambiguous match to a single V gene segment were excluded. In an earlier analysis of 587 of the donors, V segments were called functional above 56.7% productive rearrangements and were called segregating when the between-donor standard deviation exceeded 5%. A statistical classification framework was developed to diagnose cytomegalovirus status using the catalog of TCR beta chain sequences. V and J gene assignment, in a later analysis, came from comparing TCR nucleotide sequences with IMGT/GENE-DB human TR gene sequences. In a later analysis, CDR3 sequences and most-parsimonious VDJ recombination scenarios were assigned using the TCRdist pipeline. A later analysis defined each TCR beta chain by its CDR3 amino acid sequence plus V-gene family, and excluded reads lacking a unique V-gene family. To address suspected cross-contamination and a sequencing artifact, a later analysis removed a few hundred highly shared, low-generation-probability nucleotide sequences. A later analysis calculated a clonal expansion index for each public chain from normalized within-repertoire ranks of inferred template counts. A later analysis computed generation probabilities with a VDJ recombination model fitted to out-of-frame rearrangements, and checked the results against IGoR. A later analysis scored TCR-TCR, TCR-HLA and TCR-CMV co-occurrence with hypergeometric tests, applying a repertoire-size bias correction to TCR pairs. To estimate false discovery rates, a later analysis permuted the HLA or CMV assignments 20 times. A later analysis grouped co-occurring TCRs with DBSCAN, adding TCRdist sequence similarity when clustering within HLA-allele-positive subsets. Repertoires with fewer than 30,000 or more than 120,000 public chains were left out of co-occurrence clustering, as were five repertoires with anomalous nucleotide sharing. This is the immuneACCESS table as TCRdb keeps it, with only in-frame sequences that have V and J called. A part of the clones is gone; compared with another copy, unresolved V genes explain less than half, and the rest is unexplained. From that table come the V and J calls and clone size; the DNA was used to work out D and trimming. The sample data list some 140,000 clones, and about 85% of these were observed just once. The top ten clones comprise less than 8.5% of the sample.

The cohort was made up of roughly 670 healthy bone marrow donors. Cohort members were all nominally healthy when sampled, although unrecorded immune exposures were likely present. The donor tested CMV seropositive, placing the donor among the approximately 290 seropositive members of the cohort. A peripheral blood sample was provided by each donor, and peripheral blood mononuclear cells were used for TCR beta sequencing. The Qiagen DNeasy Blood Extraction Kit was used to extract genomic DNA from the blood cell samples. According to the germline V gene, CDR1 reads SNHLY and CDR2 reads FYNNEI. Including cysteine and phenylalanine, the CDR3 has 14 amino acids. Only the CDR3 portion is preserved as DNA: 42 bases, with reading frame beginning at the first base. After removal of 6 bases from V and 5 bases from J, the junction retains 6 bases not matched to a gene. Comments on this clone: Which antigen it targets is not known. Base qualities are not at hand, and no much larger clone is one base apart.

The sequenced sample was PBMCs. Recombination connected TRBV2 to TRBJ2-7; 11 middle bases align to TRBD2. The clonotype comes from a man aged 30-40 years in good health and CMV-seropositive. The sequenced DNA is TGTGCCAGCAGGGTAGGGACTAGCGGCGACGAGCAGTACTTC. Translated, this gives CASRVGTSGDEQYF.